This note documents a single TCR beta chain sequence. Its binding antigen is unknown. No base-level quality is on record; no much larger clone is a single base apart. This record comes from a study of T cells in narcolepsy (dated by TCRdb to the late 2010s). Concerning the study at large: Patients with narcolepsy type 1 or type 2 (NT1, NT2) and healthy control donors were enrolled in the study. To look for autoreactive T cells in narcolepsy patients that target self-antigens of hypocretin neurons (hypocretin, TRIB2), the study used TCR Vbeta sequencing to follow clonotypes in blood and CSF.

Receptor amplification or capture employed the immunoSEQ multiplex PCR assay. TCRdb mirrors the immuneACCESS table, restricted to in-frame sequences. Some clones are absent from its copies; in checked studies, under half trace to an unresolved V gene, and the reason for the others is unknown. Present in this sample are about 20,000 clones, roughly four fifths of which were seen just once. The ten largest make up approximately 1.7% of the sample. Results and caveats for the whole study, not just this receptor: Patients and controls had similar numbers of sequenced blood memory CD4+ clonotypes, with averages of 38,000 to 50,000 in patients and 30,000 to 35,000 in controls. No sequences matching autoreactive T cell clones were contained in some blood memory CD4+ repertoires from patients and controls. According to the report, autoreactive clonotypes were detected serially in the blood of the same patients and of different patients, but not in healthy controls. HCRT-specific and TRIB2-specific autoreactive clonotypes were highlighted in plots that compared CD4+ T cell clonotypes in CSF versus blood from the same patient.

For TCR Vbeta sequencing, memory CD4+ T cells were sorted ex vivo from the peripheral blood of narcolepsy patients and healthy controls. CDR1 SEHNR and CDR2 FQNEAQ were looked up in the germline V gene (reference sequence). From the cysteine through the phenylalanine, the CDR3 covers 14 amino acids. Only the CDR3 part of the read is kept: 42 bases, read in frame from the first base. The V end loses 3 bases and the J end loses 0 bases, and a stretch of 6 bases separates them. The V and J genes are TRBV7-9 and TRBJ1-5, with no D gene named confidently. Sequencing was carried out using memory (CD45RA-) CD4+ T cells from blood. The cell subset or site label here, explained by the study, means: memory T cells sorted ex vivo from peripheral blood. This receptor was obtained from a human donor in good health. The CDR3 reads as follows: CASSFSGSNQPQHF. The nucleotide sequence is TGTGCCAGCAGCTTCTCCGGTAGCAATCAGCCCCAGCATTTT.